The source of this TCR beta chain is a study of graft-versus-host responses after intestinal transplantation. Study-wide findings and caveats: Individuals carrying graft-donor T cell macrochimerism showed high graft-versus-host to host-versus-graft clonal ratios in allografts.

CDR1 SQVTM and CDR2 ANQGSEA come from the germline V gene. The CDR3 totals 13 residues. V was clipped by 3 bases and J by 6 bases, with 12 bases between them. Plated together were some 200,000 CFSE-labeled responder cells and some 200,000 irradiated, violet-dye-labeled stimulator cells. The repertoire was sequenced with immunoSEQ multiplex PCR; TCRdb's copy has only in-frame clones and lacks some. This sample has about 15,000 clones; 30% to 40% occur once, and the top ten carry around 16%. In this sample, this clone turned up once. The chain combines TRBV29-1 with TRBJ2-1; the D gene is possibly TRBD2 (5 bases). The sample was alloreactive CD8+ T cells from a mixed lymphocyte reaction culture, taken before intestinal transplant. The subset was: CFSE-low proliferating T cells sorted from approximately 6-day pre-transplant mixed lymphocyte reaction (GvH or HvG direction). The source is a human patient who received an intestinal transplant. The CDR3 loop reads CSVDAGYGNEQFF. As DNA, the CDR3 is TGCAGCGTTGATGCGGGTTACGGCAATGAGCAGTTCTTC.